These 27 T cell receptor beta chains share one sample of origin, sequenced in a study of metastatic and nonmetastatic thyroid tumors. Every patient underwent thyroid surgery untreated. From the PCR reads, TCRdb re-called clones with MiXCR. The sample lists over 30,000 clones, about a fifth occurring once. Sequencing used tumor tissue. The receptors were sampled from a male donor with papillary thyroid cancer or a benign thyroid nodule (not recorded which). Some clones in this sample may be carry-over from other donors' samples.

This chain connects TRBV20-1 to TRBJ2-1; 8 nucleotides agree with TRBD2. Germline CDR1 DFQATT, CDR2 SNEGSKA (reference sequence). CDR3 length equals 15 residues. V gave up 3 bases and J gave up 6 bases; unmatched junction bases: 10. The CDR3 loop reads CSASPSGTRVNEQFF. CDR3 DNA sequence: TGCAGTGCTAGCCCGTCCGGGACTAGGGTCAATGAGCAGTTCTTC.

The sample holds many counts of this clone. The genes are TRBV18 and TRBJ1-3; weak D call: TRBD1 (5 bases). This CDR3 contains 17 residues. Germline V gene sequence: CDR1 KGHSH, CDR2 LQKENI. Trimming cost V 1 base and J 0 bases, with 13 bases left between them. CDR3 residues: CASSPRLPGTSGNTIYF. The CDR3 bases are TGTGCCAGCTCACCACGGTTACCAGGGACCTCTGGAAACACCATATATTTT.

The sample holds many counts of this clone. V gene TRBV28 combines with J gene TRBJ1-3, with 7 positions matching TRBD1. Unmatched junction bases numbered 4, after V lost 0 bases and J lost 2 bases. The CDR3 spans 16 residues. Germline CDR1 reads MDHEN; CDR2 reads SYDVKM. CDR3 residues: CASSLWGTDPGNTIYF. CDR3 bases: TGTGCCAGCAGTTTATGGGGGACAGACCCTGGAAACACCATATATTTT. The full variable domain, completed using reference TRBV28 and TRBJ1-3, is DVKVTQSSRYLVKRTGEKVFLECVQDMDHENMFWYRQDPGLGLRLIYFSYDVKMKEKGDIPEGYSVSREKKERFSLILESASTNQTSMYLCASSLWGTDPGNTIYFGEGSWLTVV.

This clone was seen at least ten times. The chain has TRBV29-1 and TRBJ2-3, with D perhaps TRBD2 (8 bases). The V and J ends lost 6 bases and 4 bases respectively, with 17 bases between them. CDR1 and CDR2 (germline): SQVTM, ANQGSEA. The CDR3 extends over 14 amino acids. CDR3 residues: CSVRGGTVPDTQYF. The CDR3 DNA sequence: TGCAGCGTCCGGGGGGGGACAGTCCCAGATACGCAGTATTTT.

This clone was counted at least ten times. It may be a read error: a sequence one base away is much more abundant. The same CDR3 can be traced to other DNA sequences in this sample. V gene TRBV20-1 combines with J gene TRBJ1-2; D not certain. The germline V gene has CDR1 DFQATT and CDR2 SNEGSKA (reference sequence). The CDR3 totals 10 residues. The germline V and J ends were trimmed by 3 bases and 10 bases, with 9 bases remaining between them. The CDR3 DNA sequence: TGCAGTGCTAGGGAGACGTTCTACACCTTC. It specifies CSARETFYTF.

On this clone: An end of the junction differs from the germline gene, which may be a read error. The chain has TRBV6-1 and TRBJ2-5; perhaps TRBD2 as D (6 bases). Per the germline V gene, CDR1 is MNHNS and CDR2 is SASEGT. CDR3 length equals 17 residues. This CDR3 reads CASSERWTIDGEETHYF. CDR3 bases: TGTGCCAGCAGTGAACGCTGGACTATCGATGGCGAAGAGACCCATTACTTC.

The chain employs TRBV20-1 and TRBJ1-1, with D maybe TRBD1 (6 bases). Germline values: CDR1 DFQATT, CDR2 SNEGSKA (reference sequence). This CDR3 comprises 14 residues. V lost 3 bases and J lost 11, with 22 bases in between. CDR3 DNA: TGCAGTGCTAGTGGGACACCTAATCCTGATGGTGCTTTCTTT. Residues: CSASGTPNPDGAFF.

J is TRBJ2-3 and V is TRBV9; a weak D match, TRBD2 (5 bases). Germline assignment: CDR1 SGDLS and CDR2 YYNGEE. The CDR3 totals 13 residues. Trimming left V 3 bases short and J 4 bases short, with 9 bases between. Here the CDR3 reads CASSEDFPDTQYF. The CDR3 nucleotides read TGTGCCAGCAGCGAGGACTTTCCAGATACGCAGTATTTT. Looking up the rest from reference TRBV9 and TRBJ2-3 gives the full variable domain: DSGVTQTPKHLITATGQRVTLRCSPRSGDLSVYWYQQSLDQGLQFLIQYYNGEERAKGNILERFSAQQFPDLHSELNLSSLELGDSALYFCASSEDFPDTQYFGPGTRLTVL.

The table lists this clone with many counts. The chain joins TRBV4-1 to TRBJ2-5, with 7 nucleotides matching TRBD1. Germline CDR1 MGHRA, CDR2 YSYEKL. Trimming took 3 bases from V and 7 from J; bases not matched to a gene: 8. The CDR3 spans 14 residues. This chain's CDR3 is CASSHGQAAGTQYF. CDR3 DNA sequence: TGCGCCAGCAGCCACGGACAGGCGGCGGGGACCCAGTACTTC.

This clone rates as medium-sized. The CDR3 spells CSASRSDTQYF. The CDR3 DNA is TGCAGTGCTTCCCGGTCAGATACGCAGTATTTT. V and J are TRBV20-1 and TRBJ2-3; D gene unclear. Germline CDR1 reads DFQATT; CDR2 reads SNEGSKA (reference sequence). Between the trimmed V and J ends, which lost 5 bases and 4 bases, there was a span of 7 bases. The CDR3 spans 11 residues.

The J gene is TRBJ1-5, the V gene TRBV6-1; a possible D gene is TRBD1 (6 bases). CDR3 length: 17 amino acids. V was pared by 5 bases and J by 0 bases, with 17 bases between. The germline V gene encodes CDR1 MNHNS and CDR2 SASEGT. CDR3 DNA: TGTGCCAGCAGTACCCAGGGGCCTTTTTATAGCAATCAGCCCCAGCATTTT. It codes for CASSTQGPFYSNQPQHF.

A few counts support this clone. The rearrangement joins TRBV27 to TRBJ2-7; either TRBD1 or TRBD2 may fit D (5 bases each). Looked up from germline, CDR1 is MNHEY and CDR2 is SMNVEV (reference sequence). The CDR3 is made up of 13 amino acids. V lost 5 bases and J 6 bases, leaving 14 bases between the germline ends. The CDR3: CASSLGELGEQYF. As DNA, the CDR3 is TGTGCCAGCAGTCTGGGGGAATTGGGCGAGCAGTACTTC.

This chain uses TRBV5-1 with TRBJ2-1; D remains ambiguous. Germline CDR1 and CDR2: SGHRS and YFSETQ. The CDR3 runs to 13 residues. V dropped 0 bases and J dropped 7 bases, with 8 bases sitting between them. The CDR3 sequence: CASSLGDSNEQFF. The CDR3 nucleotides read TGCGCCAGCAGCTTGGGCGATTCGAATGAGCAGTTCTTC.

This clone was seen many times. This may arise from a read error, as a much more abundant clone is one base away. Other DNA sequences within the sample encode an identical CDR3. CDR3 protein: CASSVDINTEAFF. In DNA, the CDR3 is TGTGCCAGCAGCGTAGACATTAACACCGAAGCTTTCTTT. This chain uses TRBV9 with TRBJ1-1; D remains ambiguous. Germline V gene lookup returns CDR1 SGDLS and CDR2 YYNGEE. CDR3 length equals 13 residues.

This CDR3 is CSARDSFRDHTDTQYF. CDR3 DNA: TGCAGTGCTAGAGATAGCTTCCGGGACCACACAGATACGCAGTATTTT. The rearrangement uses TRBV20-1 and TRBJ2-3; D tentatively reads TRBD1 or TRBD2 (5 bases each). This CDR3 has 16 residues. The germline V and J ends were trimmed by 0 bases and 2 bases, with 15 bases remaining between them. Germline V gene lookup returns CDR1 DFQATT and CDR2 SNEGSKA (reference sequence).

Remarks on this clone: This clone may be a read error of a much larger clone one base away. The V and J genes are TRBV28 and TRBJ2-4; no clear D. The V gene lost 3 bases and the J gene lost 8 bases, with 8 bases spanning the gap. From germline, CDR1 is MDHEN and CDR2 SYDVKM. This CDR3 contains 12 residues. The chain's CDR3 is CASSFRGDIQYF. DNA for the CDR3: TGTGCCAGCAGTTTTAGAGGAGACATTCAGTACTTC.

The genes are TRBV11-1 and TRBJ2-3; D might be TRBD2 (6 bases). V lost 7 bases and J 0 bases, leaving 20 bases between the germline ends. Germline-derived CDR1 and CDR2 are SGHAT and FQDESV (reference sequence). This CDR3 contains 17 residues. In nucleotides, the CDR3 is TGTGCCAGCACCCCCATGACTAGTCGCTCTAGCACAGATACGCAGTATTTT. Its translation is CASTPMTSRSSTDTQYF.

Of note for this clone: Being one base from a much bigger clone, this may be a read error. CDR3 sequence (DNA): TGCGCCAGCAGCTTGGAGAGGTGGACCCAGTACTTC. This gives the protein CASSLERWTQYF. The J gene is TRBJ2-5, the V gene TRBV5-1; the D is unclear. From germline, CDR1 is SGHRS and CDR2 YFSETQ. V was shortened by 0 bases and J by 7 bases, with 7 bases between the two germline ends. This CDR3 comprises 12 residues.

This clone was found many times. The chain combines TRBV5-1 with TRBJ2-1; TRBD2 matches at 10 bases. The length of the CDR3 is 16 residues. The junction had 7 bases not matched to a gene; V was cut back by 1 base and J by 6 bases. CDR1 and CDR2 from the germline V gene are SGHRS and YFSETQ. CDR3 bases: TGCGCCAGCAGCTTGCCTCTAGCGGGAGACATCAATGAGCAGTTCTTC. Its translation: CASSLPLAGDINEQFF.

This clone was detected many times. The CDR3 DNA reads TGCGCCAGCAGCTCGAAGGAAGCGGGGGCGAAAGAGACCCAGTACTTC. Translation gives CASSSKEAGAKETQYF. The chain carries TRBV5-1 and TRBJ2-5, with 8 bases lining up with TRBD2. Trimming cost V 3 bases and J 3 bases; bases outside gene matches: 10. The CDR3 length is 16 residues. Germline V gene sequence: CDR1 SGHRS, CDR2 YFSETQ.

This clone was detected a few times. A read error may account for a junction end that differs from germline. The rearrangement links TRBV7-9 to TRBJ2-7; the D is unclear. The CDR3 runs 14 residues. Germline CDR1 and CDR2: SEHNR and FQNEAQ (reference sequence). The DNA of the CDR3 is TGTGCCATCAGCTTAGGTAGTGAATTGCACGAGCAGTACTTC. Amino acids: CAISLGSELHEQYF.

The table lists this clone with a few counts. CDR3 DNA sequence: TGTGCCAGCAGTCCCACACGAATTAGCACAGATACGCAGTATTTT. Translation gives CASSPTRISTDTQYF. This sequence joins TRBV2 and TRBJ2-3, with unresolved D. Germline lookup yields CDR1 SNHLY and CDR2 FYNNEI. The CDR3 has 15 residues. V lost 5 bases, J lost 0 bases, and 12 bases lay in between.

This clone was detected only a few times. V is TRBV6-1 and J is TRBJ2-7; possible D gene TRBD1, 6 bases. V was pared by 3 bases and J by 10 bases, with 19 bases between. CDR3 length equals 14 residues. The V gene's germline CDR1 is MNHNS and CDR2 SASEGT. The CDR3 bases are TGTGCCAGCAGTGATACGGGGACACCTCCCTACCAGTACTTC. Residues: CASSDTGTPPYQYF.

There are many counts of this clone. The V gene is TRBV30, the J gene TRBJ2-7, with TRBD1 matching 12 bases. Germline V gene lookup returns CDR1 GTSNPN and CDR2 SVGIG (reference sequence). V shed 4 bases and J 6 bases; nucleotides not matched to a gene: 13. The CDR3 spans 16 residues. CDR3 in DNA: TGTGCCTGGAAGGGACAGGGGGCCTCGGTTTCCCTCGAGCAGTACTTC. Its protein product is CAWKGQGASVSLEQYF.

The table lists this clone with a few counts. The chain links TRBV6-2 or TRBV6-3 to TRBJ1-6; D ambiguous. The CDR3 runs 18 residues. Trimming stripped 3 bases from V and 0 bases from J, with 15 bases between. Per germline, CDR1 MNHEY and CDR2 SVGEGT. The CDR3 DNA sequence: TGTGCCAGCAGTTATTCTCGGACCCTGAGCTCCTATAATTCACCCCTCCACTTT. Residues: CASSYSRTLSSYNSPLHF.

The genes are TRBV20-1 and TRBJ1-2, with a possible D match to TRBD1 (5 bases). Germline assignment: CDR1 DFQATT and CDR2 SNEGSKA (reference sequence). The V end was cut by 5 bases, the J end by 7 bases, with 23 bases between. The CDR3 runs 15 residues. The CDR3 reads CSAPAGSVRSGGYTF. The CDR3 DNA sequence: TGCAGTGCTCCCGCAGGGTCGGTGAGAAGTGGTGGCTACACCTTC.

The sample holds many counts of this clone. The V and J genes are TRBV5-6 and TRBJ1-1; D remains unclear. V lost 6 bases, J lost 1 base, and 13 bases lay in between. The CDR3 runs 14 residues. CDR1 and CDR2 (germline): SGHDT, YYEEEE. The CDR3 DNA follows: TGTGCCAGCATCGAATTGGGTCGGAACACTGAAGCTTTCTTT. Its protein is CASIELGRNTEAFF.